This T cell receptor (beta chain) was observed in a study of naive and memory T cell subsets. Study results and limitations: Naive and memory subsets had different power law exponents for TCR abundance.

An equimolar mix of two oligonucleotides served as the beta constant-region primer for TRBC1 and TRBC2. Ligation attached a single-stranded oligonucleotide with a 12-nucleotide UMI and the SP2 primer to the cDNA 3' end. From the UMI-ligation and nested PCR reads, TCRdb called clonotypes with MiXCR, one entry per CDR3 protein. The sample lists about 85,000 distinct CDR3 sequences, around 13% occurring once. This clonotype was seen a few times. Its specificity is not known. V was cut by 1 base and J by 0 bases, with 10 bases left in between. The CDR3 covers 16 residues. The germline V gene encodes CDR1 LGHNA and CDR2 YNFKEQ. Cells stained for CD3, CD4, CD8, CD45RA and CD27 were sorted into four subsets.

The chain uses TRBV4-2 and TRBJ2-1; tentative D call: TRBD1 (6 bases). The sample comprised central memory CD4+ T cells from blood. This TCR was recovered from a human donor in good health. The CDR3 reads CASSQAGTNSYNEQFF. DNA for the CDR3: TGTGCCAGCAGCCAAGCCGGGACAAACTCCTACAATGAGCAGTTCTTC.